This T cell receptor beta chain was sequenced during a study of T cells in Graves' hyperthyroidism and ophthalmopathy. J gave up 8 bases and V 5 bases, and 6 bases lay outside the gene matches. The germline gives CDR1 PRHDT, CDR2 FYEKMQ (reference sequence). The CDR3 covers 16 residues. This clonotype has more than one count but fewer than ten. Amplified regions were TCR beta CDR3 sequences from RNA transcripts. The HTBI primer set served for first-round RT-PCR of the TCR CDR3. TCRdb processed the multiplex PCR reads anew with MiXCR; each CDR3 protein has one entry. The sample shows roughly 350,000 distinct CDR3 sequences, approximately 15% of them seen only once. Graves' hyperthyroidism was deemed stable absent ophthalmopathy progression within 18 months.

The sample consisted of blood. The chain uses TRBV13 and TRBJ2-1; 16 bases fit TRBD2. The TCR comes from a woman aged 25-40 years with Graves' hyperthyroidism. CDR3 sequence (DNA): TGTGCCAGCAGCCCAGAGGGACTAGCGGGGGGGGATGAGCAGTTCTTC. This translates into CASSPEGLAGGDEQFF.